A selection of T cell receptor beta chains follows, all from one sample in a study of T cells after posttransplantation cyclophosphamide. Libraries were prepared by immunoSEQ multiplex PCR; TCRdb keeps only in-frame clonotypes and omits some of them. The table records tens of thousands of clones, roughly 92% of them present only once. Material: PBMCs. The receptor source for this set is a woman in her 50s in good health and a related stem cell transplant donor. CDR3s include the opening cysteine and the closing phenylalanine or tryptophan. Clone sizes are given selectively: once, few, many, or a class where the clone is expanded.

J	size	V	CDR3
TRBJ1-2	.	TRBV19	CASSIGQGSGYTF
TRBJ1-5	once	TRBV5-6	CASSPGGGSFGQHF
TRBJ2-7	.	TRBV27	CASSFRGGTWLTTYEQYF
TRBJ1-1	.	TRBV9	CASSATGTGGRTEAFF
TRBJ1-2	.	TRBV27	CASSLSSPRQGDGYTF
TRBJ1-5	.	TRBV19	CASTLSGGGAGKPQHF
TRBJ2-1	.	TRBV5-4	CASSPPGLATGNEQFF
TRBJ1-1	.	TRBV29-1	CSFQGAGEGEAFF
TRBJ2-2	few	TRBV7-8	CASRRSNTGELFF
TRBJ2-1	.	TRBV19	CASIKAGAAHNEQFF
TRBJ2-7	.	TRBV6-6	CASRPGTGYEQYF
TRBJ2-7	.	TRBV28	CASRAQGASYEQYF
TRBJ2-5	medium-sized	TRBV11-2	CASSFWGSGGARETQYF
TRBJ2-3	.	TRBV5-1	CASSFDQTGDTQYF
TRBJ1-1	.	TRBV7-2	CASSSGGGLGEAFF
TRBJ2-7	once	TRBV5-1	CASSSGVAGPYEQYF
TRBJ1-1	.	TRBV11-2	CASSSQAGTEAFF
TRBJ2-1	.	TRBV10-1	CASSAGHPKNEQFF
TRBJ1-1	.	TRBV7-2	CASSSGGWDTEAFF
TRBJ2-5	once	TRBV5-1	CASSLYGGAAETQYF
TRBJ2-7	.	TRBV11-3	CASCSIIGLAGAHYEQYF
TRBJ1-1	.	TRBV5-4	CASSLWGRNTEAFF
TRBJ2-2	.	TRBV19	CASSTDQVTNTGELFF
TRBJ2-2	.	TRBV7-2	CASSLVTGGTGELFF
TRBJ1-5	.	TRBV6-1	CASSDFGGIGNQPQHF
TRBJ2-3	.	TRBV5-1	CASRGTGLLDTQYF
TRBJ1-5	.	TRBV28	CASSFLADQPQHF
TRBJ2-2	.	TRBV6-6	CASSYGETGIGGELFF
TRBJ2-1	.	TRBV7-8	CASLGGTGGVRRYNEQFF
TRBJ1-1	.	TRBV7-9	CASSRGLNTEAFF
TRBJ2-7	once	TRBV5-6	CASSKDRGLHEQYF
TRBJ1-4	.	TRBV28	CASTHTTGAANEKLFF
TRBJ1-2	.	TRBV14	CASSQEGGPNYGYTF
TRBJ1-6	.	TRBV28	CASSFFGTGTSPLHF
TRBJ1-4	few	TRBV5-6	CASSGGQALNEKLFF
TRBJ2-1	few	TRBV29-1	CSVGTSGFYNEQFF
TRBJ2-1	.	TRBV19	CASSKGTGVSWRNEQFF
TRBJ2-3	.	TRBV7-9	CASSLPGTGIVNTQYF
TRBJ1-5	once	TRBV7-2	CASSSWGAQPQHF
TRBJ1-1	once	TRBV7-6	CASSTLKGKGVEAFF
TRBJ1-6	.	TRBV7-2	CASSRSPDSTLHF
TRBJ2-5	.	TRBV4-1	CASSQSMGVATQETQYF
TRBJ1-2	.	TRBV19	CASSIGVANYGYTF
TRBJ1-4	.	TRBV6-5	CASGKTGENEKLFF
TRBJ2-3	.	TRBV28	CASRPTSGGADTQYF
TRBJ2-4	.	TRBV19	CASKRQGGDIQYF
TRBJ1-1	.	TRBV5-1	CASSEAQGGNTEAFF
TRBJ2-1	once	TRBV9	CASSVRRLAGVDEQFF
TRBJ2-3	.	TRBV29-1	CSGGGGGTDTQYF
TRBJ2-1	once	TRBV2	CASMEAQWSYNEQFF